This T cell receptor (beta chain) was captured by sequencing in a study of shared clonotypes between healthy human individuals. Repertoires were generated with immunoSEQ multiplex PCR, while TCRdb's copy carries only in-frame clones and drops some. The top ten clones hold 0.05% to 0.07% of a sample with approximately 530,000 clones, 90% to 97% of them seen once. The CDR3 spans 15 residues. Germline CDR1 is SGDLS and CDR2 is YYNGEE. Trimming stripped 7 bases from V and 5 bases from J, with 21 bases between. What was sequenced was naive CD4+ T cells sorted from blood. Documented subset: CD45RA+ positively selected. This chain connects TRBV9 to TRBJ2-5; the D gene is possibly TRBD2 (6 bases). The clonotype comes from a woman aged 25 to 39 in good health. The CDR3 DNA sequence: TGTGCCAGCGGGCCGGGACTCAATATCGGGGAGACCCAGTACTTC. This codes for CASGPGLNIGETQYF.